This TCR beta chain was found in a study of cytomegalovirus exposure and HLA in healthy donors. Whole-study findings and limits: In vitro checks showed that a few CMV-associated chains really do target CMV antigens. By a later analysis, the bulk of CMV-associated TCR beta chains appeared HLA-restricted. A prior analysis recorded that most TCR beta V segments were productive about 87% or about 30% of the time.

As for this clone: Its antigen is not known.

In the PCR, 60 Vbeta and 13 Jbeta primers were used. This table comes from immunoSEQ multiplex PCR, and its TCRdb copy is limited to in-frame clones, with some not included. This table holds around 120,000 clones, 80% found once. V lost 0 bases to trimming and J lost 8 bases; unmatched junction nucleotides: 7. Germline CDR1 SGHRS, CDR2 YFSETQ. The CDR3 totals 16 residues. V is TRBV5-1 and J is TRBJ1-6; 8 bases map to TRBD1. This TCR was sampled from a female donor in good health and CMV-seropositive. Sequenced input: PBMCs. The DNA of the CDR3 is TGCGCCAGCAGCTTGGCTGGCGGACAGGGATATTCACCCCTCCACTTT. Amino acids: CASSLAGGQGYSPLHF.